Listed below are T cell receptor beta chains from one sample, sequenced in a study of blood T cell repertoires in COVID-19. The protocol was immunoSEQ multiplex PCR, while the TCRdb copy is restricted to in-frame clones and leaves out a portion. The sample holds roughly 230,000 clones, 70% to 90% seen once. The sample taken for sequencing was PBMCs or T cells enriched from blood (not recorded which). These receptors originate from a woman aged 50 to 60 who had been exposed to COVID-19. The CDR3 runs from the conserved cysteine through the conserved F or W. Fields, in order: CDR3 length, clone size, V gene, J gene, D gene, CDR3 DNA, CDR3 protein. A D gene is named only where the DNA matches it firmly. Size tells how often a clone was seen (once, few, many) or the class of an expanded clone, and some rows leave it out.

cdr3_length: 15
clone_size: few
v_call: TRBV7-9
j_call: TRBJ2-1
d_call: TRBD2
cdr3_nt: TGTGCCATCGGTGGGTCGCTAGCGGGGGGCAATGAGCAGTTCTTC
cdr3_aa: CAIGGSLAGGNEQFF

cdr3_length: 14
clone_size: -
v_call: TRBV9
j_call: TRBJ2-2
d_call: TRBD1
cdr3_nt: TGTGCCAGCAGCGTAGAGGGGGCGACCGGGGAGCTGTTTTTT
cdr3_aa: CASSVEGATGELFF

cdr3_length: 21
clone_size: -
v_call: TRBV5-3
j_call: TRBJ1-4
d_call: TRBD1
cdr3_nt: TGTGCCAGAAGCTTGGGATACCGGGACAGGGGTCCCGGGGCGGCTAATGAAAAACTGTTTTTT
cdr3_aa: CARSLGYRDRGPGAANEKLFF

cdr3_length: 11
clone_size: -
v_call: TRBV7-9
j_call: TRBJ1-2
d_call: -
cdr3_nt: TGTGCCATCAAGACAGTACAAGGCTACACCTTC
cdr3_aa: CAIKTVQGYTF

cdr3_length: 17
clone_size: -
v_call: TRBV5-1
j_call: TRBJ1-2
d_call: -
cdr3_nt: TGCGCCAGCAGCTTGGTGGGGCAGGGGACCGTAAACTATGGCTACACCTTC
cdr3_aa: CASSLVGQGTVNYGYTF

cdr3_length: 13
clone_size: -
v_call: TRBV23-1
j_call: TRBJ2-7
d_call: -
cdr3_nt: TGCGCCAGCAGTCAACAGGGATCCTACGAGCAGTACTTC
cdr3_aa: CASSQQGSYEQYF

cdr3_length: 16
clone_size: -
v_call: TRBV6-5
j_call: TRBJ1-5
d_call: -
cdr3_nt: TGTGCCAGCAGTTACTCAGGAGGGGTTAACAATCAGCCCCAGCATTTT
cdr3_aa: CASSYSGGVNNQPQHF

cdr3_length: 15
clone_size: -
v_call: TRBV19
j_call: TRBJ2-5
d_call: -
cdr3_nt: TGTGCCAGTAGCCAACGCCAGGTCCGGGGAGAGACCCAGTACTTC
cdr3_aa: CASSQRQVRGETQYF

cdr3_length: 12
clone_size: -
v_call: TRBV7-3
j_call: TRBJ1-1
d_call: TRBD1
cdr3_nt: TGTGCCAGCAGCTCAGGGGGCACTGAAGCTTTCTTT
cdr3_aa: CASSSGGTEAFF

cdr3_length: 16
clone_size: -
v_call: TRBV7-8
j_call: TRBJ2-1
d_call: TRBD2
cdr3_nt: TGTGCCAGCAGCGGTAATTGGGCGGGGGTGTACAATGAGCAGTTCTTC
cdr3_aa: CASSGNWAGVYNEQFF

cdr3_length: 13
clone_size: -
v_call: TRBV5-6
j_call: TRBJ1-2
d_call: -
cdr3_nt: TGTGCCACCTGCCAGAACAGGGCCTATGGCTACACCTTC
cdr3_aa: CATCQNRAYGYTF

cdr3_length: 14
clone_size: -
v_call: TRBV7-2
j_call: TRBJ2-1
d_call: TRBD1
cdr3_nt: TGTGCCAGCAGCTTGACAGGGGCCGTCGGTGAGCAGTTCTTC
cdr3_aa: CASSLTGAVGEQFF

cdr3_length: 11
clone_size: -
v_call: TRBV7-9
j_call: TRBJ1-4
d_call: -
cdr3_nt: TGTGCCAGCGGGCACCTGGAAAAACTGTTTTTT
cdr3_aa: CASGHLEKLFF

cdr3_length: 15
clone_size: -
v_call: TRBV18
j_call: TRBJ2-5
d_call: TRBD2
cdr3_nt: TGTGCCAGCTCACTTGGACTAGCGGGGGTAGAGACCCAGTACTTC
cdr3_aa: CASSLGLAGVETQYF